This passage covers 23 T cell receptor beta chains from one sample sequenced in a study of T cell responses to AZD1222 COVID-19 vaccine. Generated by immunoSEQ multiplex PCR, the TCRdb table keeps only in-frame clones and is missing some. The sample yields about 100,000 clones, 92% seen once. The sample in question was peripheral blood, obtained on day 0 of AZD1222 vaccination. The receptors here all came from an adult in good health.

The chain joins TRBV29-1 to TRBJ1-2; a possible D gene is TRBD1 (6 bases). The V gene lost 6 bases and the J gene lost 4 bases, with 12 bases spanning the gap. The CDR3 length is 12 residues. In germline, CDR1 is SQVTM, CDR2 ANQGSEA. The CDR3 reads CSVVGGAYGYTF. The CDR3 bases are TGCAGCGTCGTGGGGGGGGCCTATGGCTACACCTTC.

V gene TRBV9 combines with J gene TRBJ2-7; 7 nucleotides match TRBD1. J lost 3 bases, V lost 0 bases, and 6 bases had no gene match. CDR1 is SGDLS and CDR2 is YYNGEE in the germline V gene. The CDR3 is 15 amino acids. The CDR3 nucleotides read TGTGCCAGCAGCGTAGAGGGGGCAGGTAGCTACGAGCAGTACTTC. Protein sequence: CASSVEGAGSYEQYF.

This clone appeared once. The chain links TRBV5-4 to TRBJ1-6; D perhaps matches TRBD1 (5 bases). Germline V gene sequence: CDR1 SGHNT, CDR2 YYREEE (reference sequence). The CDR3 has 16 residues. The V end was cut by 0 bases, the J end by 0 bases, with 7 bases between. CDR3 region: CASSLGDSSYNSPLHF. DNA of the CDR3: TGTGCCAGCAGCTTGGGCGACAGCTCCTATAATTCACCCCTCCACTTT.

The chain employs TRBV5-8 and TRBJ2-3; 9 positions agree with TRBD2. The CDR3 extends over 16 amino acids. Germline V CDR1 and CDR2: SGHTS, YDEGEE. V gave up 1 base and J gave up 3 bases; unmatched junction bases: 6. The CDR3: CASSLLGGGGTDTQYF. CDR3 DNA sequence: TGTGCCAGCAGCTTGCTCGGCGGGGGGGGGACAGATACGCAGTATTTT.

The J gene is TRBJ2-7, the V gene TRBV5-4; 9 bases are shared with TRBD1. J gave up 7 bases and V 3 bases, and 8 bases lay outside the gene matches. The CDR3 has 14 amino acids. Germline V gene lookup returns CDR1 SGHNT and CDR2 YYREEE (reference sequence). This CDR3 reads CASSSSQGAREQYF. In DNA form, the CDR3 reads TGTGCCAGCAGCTCCTCACAGGGGGCTCGAGAGCAGTACTTC. The full variable domain, its missing parts supplied by reference TRBV5-4 and TRBJ2-7, is ETGVTQSPTHLIKTRGQQVTLRCSSQSGHNTVSWYQQALGQGPQFIFQYYREEENGRGNFPPRFSGLQFPNYSSELNVNALELDDSALYLCASSSSQGAREQYFGPGTRLTVT.

V gene TRBV7-9 combines with J gene TRBJ1-5, with 9 bases aligning to TRBD1. CDR1 SEHNR and CDR2 FQNEAQ come from the germline V gene (reference sequence). The CDR3 spans 17 residues. The trim removed 1 base at V and 6 bases at J, leaving 10 bases unmatched. The CDR3 region has the DNA TGTGCCAGCAGCTTAGGGGTGGGGGACAGGGAAGGTCAGCCCCAGCATTTT. It specifies CASSLGVGDREGQPQHF.

The V call is TRBV7-9, the J call TRBJ2-6, with D possibly called TRBD1 or TRBD2 (5 bases each). The CDR3 runs 15 residues. Trimming removed 4 bases from V and 4 bases from J, with 11 bases in between. The germline V gene has CDR1 SEHNR and CDR2 FQNEAQ (reference sequence). The DNA of the CDR3 is TGTGCCAGCAGCTCCACGGGACGGGGGGCCAACGTCCTGACTTTC. Encoded protein: CASSSTGRGANVLTF. The full variable domain, with the rest looked up from reference TRBV7-9 and TRBJ2-6, is DTGVSQNPRHKITKRGQNVTFRCDPISEHNRLYWYRQTLGQGPEFLTYFQNEAQLEKSRLLSDRFSAERPKGSFSTLEIQRTEQGDSAMYLCASSSTGRGANVLTFGAGSRLTVL.

V gene TRBV5-8 combines with J gene TRBJ2-3; D possibly corresponds to TRBD1 (5 bases). This CDR3 region has 15 residues. Trimming took 0 bases from V and 4 from J, leaving 12 bases between them. Germline CDR1 is SGHTS and CDR2 is YDEGEE. The CDR3 loop reads CASSLEGRRADTQYF. The DNA for the CDR3 is TGTGCCAGCAGCTTGGAGGGGCGACGTGCAGATACGCAGTATTTT. Variable domain in full (rest from reference TRBV5-8 and TRBJ2-3): EAGVTQSPTHLIKTRGQQATLRCSPISGHTSVYWYQQALGLGLQFLLWYDEGEERNRGNFPPRFSGRQFPNYSSELNVNALELEDSALYLCASSLEGRRADTQYFGPGTRLTVL.

The rearrangement joins TRBV7-3 to TRBJ2-2; 7 positions match TRBD2. CDR1 is SGHTA and CDR2 is FQGTGA in the germline V gene. The length of the CDR3 is 15 residues. Unmatched junction bases numbered 3, after V lost 1 base and J lost 4 bases. The CDR3 loop is CASSLRGGGTGELFF. The DNA for the CDR3 is TGTGCCAGCAGCTTAAGGGGCGGGGGCACCGGGGAGCTGTTTTTT. Using reference TRBV7-3 and TRBJ2-2 for the parts outside the CDR3, the full variable domain is GAGVSQTPSNKVTEKGKYVELRCDPISGHTALYWYRQSLGQGPEFLIYFQGTGAADDSGLPNDRFFAVRPEGSVSTLKIQRTERGDSAVYLCASSLRGGGTGELFFGEGSRLTVL.

This chain connects TRBV19 to TRBJ2-7, with 8 positions matching TRBD2. CDR3 length: 15 amino acids. Trimming removed 5 bases from V and 1 base from J; junction bases left unmatched: 7. Germline V gene sequence: CDR1 LNHDA, CDR2 SQIVND (reference sequence). CDR3 nucleotides: TGTGCCAGTAGTGCGACTAGCGCGACGTCCTACGAGCAGTACTTC. Protein sequence: CASSATSATSYEQYF.

The chain carries TRBV9 and TRBJ2-5, with TRBD1 matching over 12 bases. Germline CDR1 reads SGDLS; CDR2 reads YYNGEE. Trimming cost V 4 bases and J 4 bases; bases outside gene matches: 8. The CDR3 spans 16 residues. The CDR3 loop reads CASSPGTGGFGETQYF. Written as DNA, the CDR3 is TGTGCCAGCAGCCCCGGGACAGGGGGCTTCGGAGAGACCCAGTACTTC.

The rearrangement uses TRBV6-5 and TRBJ2-3; 9 bases map to TRBD1. The germline V gene has CDR1 MNHEY and CDR2 SVGAGI. The CDR3 is 14 residues long. V shed 5 bases and J 1 base; nucleotides not matched to a gene: 1. CDR3 sequence (DNA): TGTGCCAGCAGTACAGGGGGCGGCACAGATACGCAGTATTTT. Translating it yields CASSTGGGTDTQYF.

J is TRBJ1-4 and V is TRBV20-1; 10 bases fit TRBD1. The germline CDR1 and CDR2 sequences are DFQATT and SNEGSKA (reference sequence). The CDR3 is 13 residues long. With 3 bases clipped from V and 8 bases from J, the junction kept 3 bases outside the gene matches. CDR3 sequence (DNA): TGCAGTGCTAGTGGACAGGGGGGAGAAAAACTGTTTTTT. This sequence encodes CSASGQGGEKLFF.

This clone has just one count. V is TRBV6-5 and J is TRBJ2-3; D is ambiguous. This CDR3 is built from 14 residues. The germline CDR1 and CDR2 sequences are MNHEY and SVGAGI. Trimming cost V 7 bases and J 1 base, with 12 bases left between them. The CDR3 spells CASKLSGGTDTQYF. DNA for the CDR3: TGTGCCAGCAAATTGAGTGGCGGCACAGATACGCAGTATTTT.

This chain uses TRBV12-3 or TRBV12-4 with TRBJ1-1; D gene uncertain. V lost 6 bases and J lost 3, with 11 bases in between. This CDR3 is built from 13 residues. CDR3 sequence: CASSLTSDTEAFF. The DNA for the CDR3 is TGTGCCAGCAGCCTCACTTCGGACACTGAAGCTTTCTTT.

V is TRBV18 and J is TRBJ2-5, with D hard to call. The CDR3 totals 12 residues. The V gene lost 4 bases and the J gene lost 1 base, with 4 bases spanning the gap. The germline V gene has CDR1 KGHSH and CDR2 LQKENI. The CDR3 reads CASSQAQETQYF. In DNA, the CDR3 is TGTGCCAGCTCACAAGCCCAAGAGACCCAGTACTTC.

V gene TRBV9 combines with J gene TRBJ1-1; 7 nucleotides match TRBD1. Germline V gene lookup returns CDR1 SGDLS and CDR2 YYNGEE. After removal of 4 bases from V and 3 bases from J, the junction contained 6 bases not matched to a gene. The length of the CDR3 is 14 residues. Here the CDR3 reads CASSLGQEYTEAFF. CDR3 nucleotide sequence: TGTGCCAGCAGCCTCGGACAGGAGTACACTGAAGCTTTCTTT.

Here the CDR3 DNA reads TGTGCCAGCAGTGAACCTCGGGAAAAACTGTTTTTT. It specifies CASSEPREKLFF. The V gene is TRBV6-1, the J gene TRBJ1-4; D gene ambiguous. The CDR3 is 12 residues long. Trimming took off 2 bases at V and 8 bases at J, with 6 bases between the two ends. Germline assignment: CDR1 MNHNS and CDR2 SASEGT.

The V call is TRBV4-2, the J call TRBJ2-1; TRBD1 matches at 9 bases. The CDR3 extends over 18 amino acids. Losses at the gene ends were 1 base for V and 0 bases for J; bases not matched to a gene: 7. Germline assignment: CDR1 LGHNA and CDR2 YNFKEQ. CDR3 sequence: CASSQVTGGSSSYNEQFF. The CDR3 DNA sequence: TGTGCCAGCAGCCAAGTTACAGGGGGCTCGAGCTCCTACAATGAGCAGTTCTTC.

This clone came up once. The J gene is TRBJ2-1, the V gene TRBV28; D remains ambiguous. Germline V gene lookup returns CDR1 MDHEN and CDR2 SYDVKM. The CDR3 spans 16 residues. V lost 6 bases to trimming and J lost 4 bases, with 19 bases between them. In DNA form, the CDR3 reads TGTGCCAGCAGCCCCGCCCGACCAGCAGTTTACAATGAGCAGTTCTTC. Protein: CASSPARPAVYNEQFF.

The chain carries TRBV19 and TRBJ2-5; maybe TRBD2 (5 bases). Germline V gives CDR1 LNHDA, CDR2 SQIVND (reference sequence). Trimming stripped 5 bases from V and 2 bases from J, with 9 bases between. CDR3 length equals 13 residues. CDR3 DNA: TGTGCCAGTAGTCCGGGGTTGCAAGAGACCCAGTACTTC. Protein sequence: CASSPGLQETQYF.

The chain is built from TRBV28 and TRBJ2-7; 7 positions agree with TRBD2. Germline values: CDR1 MDHEN, CDR2 SYDVKM. The CDR3 extends over 12 amino acids. The J segment lost 7 bases and the V segment lost 3 bases, leaving 3 bases of the junction unmatched. The chain's CDR3 is CASSFSGGEQYF. Written as DNA, the CDR3 is TGTGCCAGCAGTTTCTCCGGGGGGGAGCAGTACTTC.

The chain couples TRBV5-1 to TRBJ2-1; either TRBD1 or TRBD2 may fit D (6 bases each). The CDR3 covers 14 residues. V lost 3 bases to trimming and J lost 3 bases, with 10 bases between them. Germline V lookup: CDR1 SGHRS, CDR2 YFSETQ. The CDR3 DNA is TGCGCCAGCAGCTCCGGGGGCTTCTACAATGAGCAGTTCTTC. It encodes CASSSGGFYNEQFF.